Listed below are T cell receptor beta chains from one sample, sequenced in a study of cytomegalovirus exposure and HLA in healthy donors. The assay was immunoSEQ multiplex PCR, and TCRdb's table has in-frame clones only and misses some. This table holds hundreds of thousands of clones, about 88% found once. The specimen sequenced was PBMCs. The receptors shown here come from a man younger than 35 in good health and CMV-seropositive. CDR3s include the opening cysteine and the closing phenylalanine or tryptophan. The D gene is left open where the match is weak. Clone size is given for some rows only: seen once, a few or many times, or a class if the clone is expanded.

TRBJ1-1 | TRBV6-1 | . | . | TGTGCCAGCAACCATCGAGGTAACAATGAAGCTTTCTTT | CASNHRGNNEAFF
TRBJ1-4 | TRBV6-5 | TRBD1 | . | TGTGCCAGCAGAACAGGGGGACGGAATGAAAAACTGTTTTTT | CASRTGGRNEKLFF
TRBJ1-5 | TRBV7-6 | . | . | TGTGCCAGCAGCTCGTCAGGTCCCAATCAGCCCCAGCATTTT | CASSSSGPNQPQHF
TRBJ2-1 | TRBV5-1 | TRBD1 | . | TGCGCCAGCAGCTTTCAGGGGGCCTACAATGAGCAGTTCTTC | CASSFQGAYNEQFF
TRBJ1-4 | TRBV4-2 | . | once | TGTGCCAGCAGCCAGGGTGGAACTAATGAAAAACTGTTTTTT | CASSQGGTNEKLFF
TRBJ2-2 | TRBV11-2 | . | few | TGTGCCAGCAGCCCAGATTGGGAGGCCGCGAACACCGGGGAGCTGTTTTTT | CASSPDWEAANTGELFF
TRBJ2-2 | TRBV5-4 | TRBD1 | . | TGTGCCAGCAGCCCACTTGACAGGGAAGCCGGGGAGCTGTTTTTT | CASSPLDREAGELFF
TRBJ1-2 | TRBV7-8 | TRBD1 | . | TGTGCCAGCAGCTCCATGGACAGGGCCTATGGCTACACCTTC | CASSSMDRAYGYTF
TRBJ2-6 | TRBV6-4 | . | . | TGTGCCAGCAGTGCGAGAGCAAGCTCTGGGGCCAACGTCCTGACTTTC | CASSARASSGANVLTF
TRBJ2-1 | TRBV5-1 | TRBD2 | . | TGCGCCAGCAGCTTGGTGCGCGGGAGTCAAGGGAATGAGCAGTTCTTC | CASSLVRGSQGNEQFF
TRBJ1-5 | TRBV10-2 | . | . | TGCGCCAGCAGCACGGGCCTCCCCGCCAGCAATCAGCCCCAGCATTTT | CASSTGLPASNQPQHF
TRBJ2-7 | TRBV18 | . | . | TGTGCCAGCTCTGATCGACAGGGAGGGTCCTACGAGCAGTACTTC | CASSDRQGGSYEQYF
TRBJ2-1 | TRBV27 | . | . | TGTGCCAGCAGTTTTAGATATGAGCAGTTCTTC | CASSFRYEQFF
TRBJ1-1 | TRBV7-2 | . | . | TGTGCCAGCAGCCTTCAGGGGAGAGTGTTAATGAACACTGAAGCTTTCTTT | CASSLQGRVLMNTEAFF
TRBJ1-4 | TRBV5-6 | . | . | TGTGCCAGCAGCTTGCGGGGGCAAGAAAAACTGTTTTTT | CASSLRGQEKLFF
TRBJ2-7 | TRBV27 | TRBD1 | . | TGTGCCAGCAGTTTGGGACAGGGCCCTATTGAGCAGTACTTC | CASSLGQGPIEQYF
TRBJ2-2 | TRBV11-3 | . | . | TGTGCCAGCAGCTTAGCCGGGGAGCTGTTTTTT | CASSLAGELFF
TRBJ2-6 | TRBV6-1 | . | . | TGTGCCAGCAGTGAAGGTAGCTCTGGGGCCAACGTCCTGACTTTC | CASSEGSSGANVLTF
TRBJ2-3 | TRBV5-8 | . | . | TGTGCCAGCAGCTTGGGTAGCGGAGGCGACACAGATACGCAGTATTTT | CASSLGSGGDTDTQYF
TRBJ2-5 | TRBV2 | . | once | TGTGCCAGCATCGGGACGGCCGGCCAAGGGACCCAGTACTTC | CASIGTAGQGTQYF
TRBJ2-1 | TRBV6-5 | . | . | TGTGCCAGCAGTTACTCCCGACAGAGCTCCTACAATGAGCAGTTCTTC | CASSYSRQSSYNEQFF
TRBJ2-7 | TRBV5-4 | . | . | TGTGCCAGCAGCTTGGTAGGCAGTAGCTACGAGCAGTACTTC | CASSLVGSSYEQYF